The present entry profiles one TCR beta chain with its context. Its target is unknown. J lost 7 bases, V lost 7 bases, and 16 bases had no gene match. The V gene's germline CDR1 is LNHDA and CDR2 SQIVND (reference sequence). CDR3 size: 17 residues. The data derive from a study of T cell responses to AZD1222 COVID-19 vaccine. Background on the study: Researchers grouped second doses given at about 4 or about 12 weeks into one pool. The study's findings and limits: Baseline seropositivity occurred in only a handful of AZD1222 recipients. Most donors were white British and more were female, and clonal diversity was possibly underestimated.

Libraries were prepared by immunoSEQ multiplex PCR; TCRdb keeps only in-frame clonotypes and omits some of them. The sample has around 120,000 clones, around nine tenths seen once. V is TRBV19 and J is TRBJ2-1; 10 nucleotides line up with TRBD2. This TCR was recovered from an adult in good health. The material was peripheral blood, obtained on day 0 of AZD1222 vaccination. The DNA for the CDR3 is TGTGCCAGTAAAAGGTTACCTATACTAGCGGGACGGAATGAGCAGTTCTTC. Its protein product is CASKRLPILAGRNEQFF.